Each of the 16 T cell receptor beta chains below was sequenced from the same sample in a study of Ad26.COV2.S vaccination and SARS-CoV-2 variants. Clones were read by immunoSEQ multiplex PCR, and TCRdb kept only the in-frame ones, dropping some. Counted here are roughly 500,000 clones, roughly 87% occurring once; the ten biggest clones make up approximately 2.5%. Treatment meaning: around 19 received Ad26.COV2.S at low or high dose, single or two shots; 5 received placebo; per-sample allocation not given. Samples analyzed were those drawn on day 63 after the first vaccine or placebo injection. The sample in question was peripheral blood, obtained in a trial of Ad26.COV2.S vaccine versus placebo. Source of these receptors: a person aged 18-65 years who received the Ad26.COV2.S COVID-19 vaccine or a placebo.

The genes are TRBV5-5 and TRBJ2-1; D ambiguous. This CDR3 has 14 amino acids. Trimming left V 4 bases short and J 10 bases short, with 18 bases between. Germline-derived CDR1 and CDR2 are SGHKS and YYEKEE (reference sequence). CDR3 residues: CASSLGPTIAEQFF. The DNA for the CDR3 is TGTGCCAGCAGCCTCGGACCTACCATCGCGGAGCAGTTCTTC.

The chain employs TRBV7-2 and TRBJ1-1; 10 bases are shared with TRBD1. CDR1 and CDR2 (germline): SGHTA, FQGNSA. CDR3 length: 17 residues. J was trimmed by 1 base and V by 3 bases; bases with no gene match: 8. CDR3: CASSLGTGVMWNTEAFF. The DNA for the CDR3 is TGTGCCAGCAGCTTGGGGACAGGGGTGATGTGGAACACTGAAGCTTTCTTT. Using reference TRBV7-2 and TRBJ1-1 for the parts outside the CDR3, the full variable domain is GAGVSQSPSNKVTEKGKDVELRCDPISGHTALYWYRQSLGQGLEFLIYFQGNSAPDKSGLPSDRFSAERTGGSVSTLTIQRTQQEDSAVYLCASSLGTGVMWNTEAFFGQGTRLTVV.

The rearrangement joins TRBV5-4 to TRBJ2-7; a possible D gene is TRBD1 (6 bases). V lost 4 bases, J lost 2 bases, and 16 bases lay in between. Germline CDR1 SGHNT, CDR2 YYREEE (reference sequence). CDR3 length equals 15 residues. As DNA, the CDR3 is TGTGCCAGCAGCCCTACAGGGACGCCAGCCTACGAGCAGTACTTC. The encoded protein is CASSPTGTPAYEQYF.

The V call is TRBV10-3, the J call TRBJ1-3, with a possible D match to TRBD1 (6 bases). The V gene's germline CDR1 is ENHRY and CDR2 SYGVKD. V lost 0 bases to trimming and J lost 4 bases, with 13 bases between them. The CDR3 extends over 16 amino acids. This chain's CDR3 is CAISESNAGAGNTIYF. The CDR3 DNA reads as TGTGCCATCAGTGAGTCGAACGCGGGGGCAGGAAACACCATATATTTT.

The chain combines TRBV19 with TRBJ1-4, with D possibly matching TRBD1 (6 bases). The germline CDR1 and CDR2 sequences are LNHDA and SQIVND (reference sequence). This CDR3 is 14 amino acids long. Trimming stripped 6 bases from V and 4 bases from J, with 12 bases between. DNA of the CDR3: TGTGCCAGTAGCAGGGGACTTGGTAATGAAAAACTGTTTTTT. As protein: CASSRGLGNEKLFF.

This chain uses TRBV28 with TRBJ2-7; D remains unclear. The CDR3 consists of 13 residues. Deletions cut 3 bases from V and 9 bases from J, with 15 bases between. Germline V gene sequence: CDR1 MDHEN, CDR2 SYDVKM. The CDR3 reads CASSLLEVSPQYF. CDR3 bases: TGTGCCAGCAGTTTGCTTGAGGTTTCGCCGCAGTACTTC.

This sequence joins TRBV5-1 and TRBJ2-7; a possible D gene is TRBD2 (6 bases). The germline V gene encodes CDR1 SGHRS and CDR2 YFSETQ. This CDR3 region has 15 residues. Trimming took 0 bases from V and 2 from J, leaving 12 bases between them. CDR3 protein: CASSLGAAGPYEQYF. The CDR3 DNA reads as TGCGCCAGCAGCTTGGGTGCGGCGGGGCCCTACGAGCAGTACTTC.

This clone was recorded once. The chain carries TRBV5-1 and TRBJ1-1; the match to TRBD1 covers 9 bases. The CDR3 length is 16 residues. V was pared by 3 bases and J by 0 bases, with 6 bases of the junction left unmatched. Germline V gene lookup returns CDR1 SGHRS and CDR2 YFSETQ. This CDR3 reads CASSYAGTGMNTEAFF. CDR3 nucleotide sequence: TGCGCCAGCAGCTACGCAGGGACAGGGATGAACACTGAAGCTTTCTTT.

This clone occurred once. Here the CDR3 reads CASSVEGWTGELFF. The CDR3 bases are TGTGCCAGCAGCGTCGAGGGATGGACCGGGGAGCTGTTTTTT. The chain combines TRBV9 with TRBJ2-2; D perhaps matches TRBD2 (5 bases). Germline loops: CDR1 SGDLS, CDR2 YYNGEE. Trimming stripped 2 bases from V and 5 bases from J, with 10 bases between. The CDR3 has 14 amino acids.

V gene TRBV5-1 combines with J gene TRBJ2-7; D gene ambiguous. In germline, CDR1 is SGHRS, CDR2 YFSETQ. This CDR3 has 13 amino acids. Between the trimmed V and J ends, which lost 0 bases and 4 bases, there was a span of 8 bases. The CDR3 is CASSLGIGYEQYV. In DNA, the CDR3 is TGCGCCAGCAGCTTGGGTATCGGGTACGAGCAGTACGTC.

DNA for the CDR3: TGTGCCATCAGTGAGGGGACTAGCGGGGCCACAGATACGCAGTATTTT. Encoded protein: CAISEGTSGATDTQYF. The genes are TRBV10-3 and TRBJ2-3; TRBD2 matches 13 bases. The CDR3 length is 16 residues. After removal of 2 bases from V and 2 bases from J, the junction contained 1 base not matched to a gene. Germline CDR1 ENHRY, CDR2 SYGVKD.

The genes are TRBV19 and TRBJ1-5; 7 bases map to TRBD1. V shed 4 bases, J shed 3 bases, and the junction held 18 bases outside the gene matches. The CDR3 covers 19 residues. Looked up from germline, CDR1 is LNHDA and CDR2 is SQIVND (reference sequence). CDR3 region: CASSRRERATGAVNQPQHF. The CDR3 DNA is TGTGCCAGTAGTAGGAGAGAGAGGGCAACAGGGGCGGTCAATCAGCCCCAGCATTTT.

This sequence joins TRBV18 and TRBJ1-2; D is perhaps TRBD1 (6 bases). The V and J ends lost 3 bases and 3 bases respectively, with 17 bases between them. Looked up from germline, CDR1 is KGHSH and CDR2 is LQKENI. CDR3 size: 16 residues. DNA for the CDR3: TGTGCCAGCTCACCCCTTCACAGGGATCCCTACTATGGCTACACCTTC. Protein: CASSPLHRDPYYGYTF.

The CDR3 region is CASRRAANYGYTF. In DNA form, the CDR3 reads TGTGCCAGCAGGCGGGCAGCTAACTATGGCTACACCTTC. The chain carries TRBV12-3 or TRBV12-4 and TRBJ1-2; no firm D call. V lost 6 bases and J lost 0, with 8 bases in between. The CDR3 spans 13 residues.

This clone was picked up one time. The gene calls are TRBV4-1 and TRBJ2-5; perhaps TRBD1 as D (6 bases). This CDR3 spans 15 amino acids. Germline CDR1 reads MGHRA; CDR2 reads YSYEKL. V dropped 3 bases and J dropped 5 bases, with 16 bases sitting between them. The CDR3 protein is CASSQPGVSQETQYF. The CDR3 DNA reads TGCGCCAGCAGCCAGCCAGGGGTCTCGCAGGAGACCCAGTACTTC.

This sequence joins TRBV30 and TRBJ1-3; possibly TRBD1 for D (6 bases). Germline values: CDR1 GTSNPN, CDR2 SVGIG (reference sequence). This CDR3 comprises 14 residues. Trimming removed 1 base at V and 4 bases at J, with 11 bases between. CDR3 in amino acids: CAWSDPGAGNTIYF. CDR3 in DNA: TGTGCCTGGAGTGACCCGGGGGCAGGAAACACCATATATTTT.